This entry lists 22 T cell receptor beta chains sequenced from one sample in a study of control samples from healthy donors and cancer patients (dated by TCRdb to 2019 to 2021). The library was built by means of the immunoSEQ multiplex PCR assay. The immuneACCESS repertoire file appears here via TCRdb, limited to in-frame rearrangements. These files lack a portion of the clones; in checked studies, under half of the deficit traces to unresolved V genes, and the cause of the others is not known. In all, the sample holds about 94,000 clones, and 75% to 95% of those were seen once. The top ten constitute 3% to 4.5% of the sample. The sequenced material came from blood. Receptors originate from a woman between 18 and 29 years old in good health.

V usage is TRBV5-4 and J usage is TRBJ1-6, with D maybe TRBD1 (5 bases). V shed 6 bases and J shed 8 bases, with 12 bases lying between them. CDR3 length: 13 amino acids. CDR1 SGHNT and CDR2 YYREEE come from the germline V gene (reference sequence). The CDR3 DNA reads as TGTGCCAGCATGGAAAGGGGTGATTCACCCCTCCACTTT. Its protein product is CASMERGDSPLHF.

A single count supports this clone. This chain links TRBV19 with TRBJ2-3; 12 nucleotides line up with TRBD2. Germline V gives CDR1 LNHDA, CDR2 SQIVND (reference sequence). CDR3 length equals 16 residues. V dropped 3 bases and J dropped 5; count of bases not matched to a gene: 6. CDR3 sequence: CASSILAGGPIDTQYF. The CDR3 bases are TGTGCCAGTAGTATCCTAGCGGGGGGGCCGATAGATACGCAGTATTTT.

This clone showed up just once. This chain connects TRBV7-3 to TRBJ2-2; no reliable D call. With 5 bases removed from V and 8 bases from J, the gap between germline ends came to 9 bases. Germline loops: CDR1 SGHTA, CDR2 FQGTGA. CDR3 length: 12 residues. In DNA form, the CDR3 reads TGTGCCAGCAGCATCGGTAGGGGGGAGCTGTTTTTT. Protein: CASSIGRGELFF.

V gene TRBV11-2 combines with J gene TRBJ1-1; 9 bases are shared with TRBD1. V gave up 1 base and J gave up 5 bases; unmatched junction bases: 8. Per germline, CDR1 SGHAT and CDR2 FQNNGV. The CDR3 totals 16 residues. The DNA of the CDR3 is TGTGCCAGCAGCTTAGGCCCGGGACAGGGTAGGACTGAAGCTTTCTTT. It encodes CASSLGPGQGRTEAFF.

The V call is TRBV18, the J call TRBJ2-7, with a tentative D call TRBD1 (5 bases). Germline lookup yields CDR1 KGHSH and CDR2 LQKENI. V lost 4 bases, J lost 2 bases, and 12 bases lay in between. This CDR3 comprises 14 residues. CDR3 in amino acids: CASSHADNTYEQYF. CDR3 nucleotides: TGTGCCAGCTCACACGCGGACAATACCTACGAGCAGTACTTC.

The chain has TRBV18 and TRBJ1-1; the D is unclear. Germline V gene lookup returns CDR1 KGHSH and CDR2 LQKENI. The CDR3 is made up of 15 amino acids. Trimming took off 2 bases at V and 0 bases at J, with 10 bases between the two ends. This CDR3 reads CASSPLSEMNTEAFF. The CDR3 coding sequence is TGTGCCAGCTCACCATTGTCAGAAATGAACACTGAAGCTTTCTTT.

The V gene is TRBV27, the J gene TRBJ1-2; the D gene is possibly TRBD1 (5 bases). The V gene lost 6 bases and the J gene lost 6 bases, with 17 bases spanning the gap. Germline loops: CDR1 MNHEY, CDR2 SMNVEV (reference sequence). The CDR3 contains 14 residues. The CDR3 sequence is CASSWDGIGDGYTF. The CDR3 coding sequence is TGTGCCAGCAGCTGGGACGGTATCGGGGATGGCTACACCTTC.

This chain uses TRBV3-1 (or the pseudogene TRBV3-2) with TRBJ1-1, with 8 nucleotides matching TRBD1. CDR3 length equals 15 residues. Germline loops: CDR1 LGHDT, CDR2 YNNKEL (reference sequence). Trimming cost V 4 bases and J 3 bases; bases outside gene matches: 7. DNA for the CDR3: TGTGCCAGCAGCCCCTTGGCAGGGGGCGACACTGAAGCTTTCTTT. The encoded protein is CASSPLAGGDTEAFF.

This clone was seen a single time. The rearrangement uses TRBV7-9 and TRBJ1-3; no reliable D call. Trimming pared 5 bases from V and 0 bases from J, leaving 8 bases between. This CDR3 comprises 14 residues. CDR1 and CDR2 (germline): SEHNR, FQNEAQ (reference sequence). CDR3 DNA sequence: TGTGCCAGCAGCCCCGTGGCCTCTGGAAACACCATATATTTT. Translating gives CASSPVASGNTIYF.

V is TRBV19 and J is TRBJ1-2; no clear D. Germline assignment: CDR1 LNHDA and CDR2 SQIVND (reference sequence). The V gene lost 9 bases and the J gene lost 7 bases, with 18 bases spanning the gap. The CDR3 runs to 13 residues. The CDR3 DNA follows: TGTGCCAGCAATGACACCCTTTTATGTGGCTACACCTTC. Residues: CASNDTLLCGYTF. The whole variable domain, remainder taken from reference TRBV19 and TRBJ1-2, is DGGITQSPKYLFRKEGQNVTLSCEQNLNHDAMYWYRQDPGQGLRLIYYSQIVNDFQKGDIAEGYSVSREKKESFPLTVTSAQKNPTAFYLCASNDTLLCGYTFGSGTRLTVV.

This chain links TRBV7-8 with TRBJ1-6; 8 bases agree with TRBD1. The CDR3 is 15 amino acids. Germline-derived CDR1 and CDR2 are SGHVS and FQNEAQ. V gave up 4 bases and J gave up 5 bases; unmatched junction bases: 4. The CDR3 bases are TGTGCCAGCAGCTCGACGACAGGGGATAATTCACCCCTCCACTTT. It translates to CASSSTTGDNSPLHF.

A few counts support this clone. This chain connects TRBV12-3 or TRBV12-4 to TRBJ1-1; no clear D. The CDR3 consists of 12 residues. Deletions cut 4 bases from V and 1 base from J, with 4 bases between. The CDR3 region is CASSSQNTEAFF. The CDR3 bases are TGTGCCAGCAGTTCACAGAACACTGAAGCTTTCTTT.

The V call is TRBV7-9, the J call TRBJ1-1; possible D gene TRBD1, 5 bases. Germline V gene lookup returns CDR1 SEHNR and CDR2 FQNEAQ (reference sequence). V dropped 0 bases and J dropped 1 base, with 9 bases sitting between them. The CDR3 spans 15 residues. CDR3 in amino acids: CASSLARTGNTEAFF. CDR3 in DNA: TGTGCCAGCAGCTTAGCACGTACAGGGAACACTGAAGCTTTCTTT.

The chain combines TRBV7-6 with TRBJ1-5, with 8 bases aligning to TRBD1. Looked up from germline, CDR1 is SGHVS and CDR2 is FNYEAQ. J was trimmed by 4 bases and V by 5 bases; bases with no gene match: 7. The CDR3 totals 15 residues. DNA for the CDR3: TGTGCCAGCAGCCGGACGGGACAGGAAAATCAGCCCCAGCATTTT. Translating it yields CASSRTGQENQPQHF.

The rearrangement joins TRBV15 to TRBJ2-1; D may be TRBD2 (6 bases). Germline CDR1 and CDR2: LNHNV and YYDKDF (reference sequence). The CDR3 runs 19 residues. V was pared by 1 base and J by 0 bases, with 19 bases between. The CDR3 DNA is TGTGCCACCAGCAGAGCTAGACCGGGGGAGCCGCGCTCCTACAATGAGCAGTTCTTC. Translated, it gives CATSRARPGEPRSYNEQFF. Full variable domain (rest looked up from reference TRBV15 and TRBJ2-1): DAMVIQNPRYQVTQFGKPVTLSCSQTLNHNVMYWYQQKSSQAPKLLFHYYDKDFNNEADTPDNFQSRRPNTSFCFLDIRSPGLGDTAMYLCATSRARPGEPRSYNEQFFGPGTRLTVL.

The chain combines TRBV10-2 with TRBJ2-5; the D gene could be TRBD1 or TRBD2 (5 bases each). Per the germline V gene, CDR1 is WSHSY and CDR2 is SAAADI. The V end lost 3 bases, the J end lost 4 bases, and 6 bases lay between the germline ends. This CDR3 has 12 residues. The CDR3 DNA reads TGCGCCAGCAGTGATGGGGGAGAGACCCAGTACTTC. Its translation: CASSDGGETQYF.

The chain is built from TRBV7-9 and TRBJ1-1; tentative D call: TRBD1 (5 bases). The germline V gene encodes CDR1 SEHNR and CDR2 FQNEAQ (reference sequence). The CDR3 sequence is 14 residues long. The germline V and J ends were trimmed by 0 bases and 2 bases, with 7 bases remaining between them. The CDR3 region has the DNA TGTGCCAGCAGCTTAGCGGGGGAAAACACTGAAGCTTTCTTT. Encoded protein: CASSLAGENTEAFF. Combining the CDR3 with reference TRBV7-9 and TRBJ1-1 gives the whole variable domain DTGVSQNPRHKITKRGQNVTFRCDPISEHNRLYWYRQTLGQGPEFLTYFQNEAQLEKSRLLSDRFSAERPKGSFSTLEIQRTEQGDSAMYLCASSLAGENTEAFFGQGTRLTVV.

The CDR3 DNA is TGTGCCAGCATCCCAAGCCGCTATGGCTACACCTTC. The encoded protein is CASIPSRYGYTF. The chain uses TRBV2 and TRBJ1-2; D gene ambiguous. This CDR3 is built from 12 residues. Trimming stripped 7 bases from V and 4 bases from J, with 10 bases between. Germline lookup yields CDR1 SNHLY and CDR2 FYNNEI.

The rearrangement uses TRBV19 and TRBJ1-2, with D unresolved. V dropped 2 bases and J dropped 7 bases, with 14 bases sitting between them. The CDR3 consists of 14 residues. Germline CDR1 reads LNHDA; CDR2 reads SQIVND (reference sequence). CDR3 bases: TGTGCCAGTAGTATATCTCCCGGGCGAGGTGGCTACACCTTC. Residues: CASSISPGRGGYTF.

The V and J genes are TRBV24-1 and TRBJ1-2; D gene unclear. The ends were cut back, 1 base at V and 8 bases at J, with 16 bases in the middle. The length of the CDR3 is 15 residues. Germline V gives CDR1 KGHDR, CDR2 SFDVKD. This CDR3 reads CATSDLESCDPGYTF. DNA for the CDR3: TGTGCCACCAGTGATTTAGAAAGCTGCGACCCCGGCTACACCTTC.

V and J are TRBV3-1 (or the pseudogene TRBV3-2) and TRBJ2-3, with 13 bases matching TRBD2. After removal of 4 bases from V and 5 bases from J, the junction contained 3 bases not matched to a gene. The V gene's germline CDR1 is LGHDT and CDR2 YNNKEL (reference sequence). This CDR3 contains 15 residues. CDR3 sequence reads: CASSLLAGGIDTQYF. CDR3 nucleotide sequence: TGTGCCAGCAGCCTACTAGCGGGGGGGATAGATACGCAGTATTTT.

CDR3 DNA: TGTGCCAGCAGCCCCGGACTCCCCAGGGGGGCTAACTATGGCTACACCTTC. This codes for CASSPGLPRGANYGYTF. J is TRBJ1-2 and V is TRBV7-2; 7 bases line up with TRBD1. The CDR3 has 17 amino acids. J was trimmed by 0 bases and V by 5 bases; bases with no gene match: 12. Germline V gene data show CDR1 as SGHTA and CDR2 as FQGNSA.